This T cell receptor (beta chain) was sequenced for a study of cytomegalovirus exposure and HLA in healthy donors. The study's findings and limits: Most TCR sequences were rare, but some public TCRs occurred in many donors. Investigators reported over 150 TCR beta chains as tied to cytomegalovirus. In vitro assays verified that three CMV-associated chains recognized CMV antigens specifically.

The length of the CDR3 is 16 residues. Trimming cost V 4 bases and J 6 bases; bases outside gene matches: 7. Germline V lookup: CDR1 SEHNR, CDR2 FQNEAQ (reference sequence). This table comes from immunoSEQ multiplex PCR, and its TCRdb copy is limited to in-frame clones, with some not included. The sample records some 140,000 clones, approximately 84% being singletons. Points on this clone: The antigen is undetermined.

The chain couples TRBV7-9 to TRBJ2-2, with TRBD1 matching 11 bases. This receptor was taken from a woman in her 30s in good health and CMV-seronegative. Sequenced input: PBMCs. The CDR3 sequence: CASSSSGTGGAGELFF. The CDR3 DNA is TGTGCCAGCAGCTCCTCCGGGACAGGGGGTGCCGGGGAGCTGTTTTTT.